The 30 T cell receptor beta chains presented below share a single source sample, sequenced in a study of T-cell reconstitution after alpha-beta-depleted transplantation in children. A TCRbeta library incorporating unique molecular identifiers was prepared. TCRdb re-called the PCR reads through MiXCR, storing one row per CDR3 protein. Of some 520,000 distinct CDR3 sequences in the sample, approximately 32% were seen once. The sequencing used PBMCs from the stem cell graft donor, collected from the stem cell graft. The receptors derive from a human donor who donated a stem cell graft to a child with aplastic anemia.

The table lists this clonotype with a few counts. The chain links TRBV6-5 to TRBJ1-2, with 12 bases identical to TRBD1. The CDR3 totals 17 residues. The germline V gene encodes CDR1 MNHEY and CDR2 SVGAGI. V lost 4 bases to trimming and J lost 6 bases; unmatched junction nucleotides: 12. The CDR3: CASSSYLGRDRGHGYTF. The DNA for the CDR3 is TGTGCCAGCAGTTCCTACCTCGGCCGGGACAGGGGGCATGGCTACACCTTC.

The table lists this clonotype with a few counts. The chain combines TRBV7-3 with TRBJ2-3; D call uncertain. Per the germline V gene, CDR1 is SGHTA and CDR2 is FQGTGA. The CDR3 is made up of 13 amino acids. V dropped 5 bases and J dropped 2 bases, with 8 bases sitting between them. The CDR3 loop is CASSTQPTDTQYF. The CDR3 region has the DNA TGTGCCAGCAGCACCCAACCCACAGATACGCAGTATTTT.

This chain uses TRBV5-1 with TRBJ2-5; no reliable D call. This CDR3 is built from 14 residues. The germline CDR1 and CDR2 sequences are SGHRS and YFSETQ. Trimming stripped 0 bases from V and 6 bases from J, with 12 bases between. CDR3 DNA: TGCGCCAGCAGCTTGGCAGTTGGATTTAAGACCCAGTACTTC. As protein: CASSLAVGFKTQYF.

The chain combines TRBV4-3 with TRBJ2-2, with D possibly being TRBD2 (5 bases). The CDR3 loop spans 16 amino acids. Germline lookup yields CDR1 LGHNA and CDR2 YSLEER. Trimming removed 4 bases at V and 3 bases at J, with 15 bases between. CDR3: CASSPLSGMDTGELFF. As DNA, the CDR3 is TGCGCCAGCAGCCCCCTCTCGGGAATGGACACCGGGGAGCTGTTTTTT.

The V gene is TRBV28, the J gene TRBJ2-1; D gene unclear. The CDR3 has 11 residues. The V end was cut by 7 bases, the J end by 8 bases, with 9 bases between. Germline assignment: CDR1 MDHEN and CDR2 SYDVKM. This chain's CDR3 is CASKGWDEQFF. In DNA, the CDR3 is TGTGCCAGCAAGGGATGGGATGAGCAGTTCTTC.

The chain joins TRBV7-3 to TRBJ2-3; 7 bases agree with TRBD1. V shed 4 bases and J 5 bases; nucleotides not matched to a gene: 12. CDR1 is SGHTA, CDR2 FQGTGA, per germline. CDR3 length: 16 residues. CDR3 amino acids: CASSSEYRGRRDTQYF. CDR3 DNA: TGTGCCAGCAGCTCAGAATACAGGGGACGTAGAGATACGCAGTATTTT. Using reference TRBV7-3 and TRBJ2-3 for the parts outside the CDR3, the full variable domain is GAGVSQTPSNKVTEKGKYVELRCDPISGHTALYWYRQSLGQGPEFLIYFQGTGAADDSGLPNDRFFAVRPEGSVSTLKIQRTERGDSAVYLCASSSEYRGRRDTQYFGPGTRLTVL.

In DNA, the CDR3 is TGTGCCAGCTCAGCGCAGGAGGGCCACACAGATACGCAGTATTTT. It codes for CASSAQEGHTDTQYF. The chain employs TRBV18 and TRBJ2-3; weak D call: TRBD2 (6 bases). CDR1 is KGHSH, CDR2 LQKENI, per germline. The CDR3 extends over 15 amino acids. The germline V and J ends were trimmed by 5 bases and 2 bases, with 14 bases remaining between them.

Ten or more counts support this clonotype. The V and J genes are TRBV29-1 and TRBJ2-1; TRBD1 aligns across 8 bases. Per the germline V gene, CDR1 is SQVTM and CDR2 is ANQGSEA. V lost 4 bases, J lost 2 bases, and 1 base stayed unmatched. This CDR3 has 13 amino acids. This CDR3 is CSVGTGTYNEQFF. The CDR3, as DNA: TGCAGCGTTGGGACAGGGACCTACAATGAGCAGTTCTTC.

This clonotype has more than one count but fewer than ten. This chain connects TRBV18 to TRBJ1-2, with 10 bases that match TRBD1. This CDR3 has 14 residues. Germline V CDR1 and CDR2: KGHSH, LQKENI. Losses at the gene ends were 4 bases for V and 5 bases for J; bases not matched to a gene: 4. The CDR3 is CASSRGQGSYGYTF. The CDR3 coding sequence is TGTGCCAGCTCACGGGGACAGGGGTCGTATGGCTACACCTTC. The variable domain in full, with the rest retrieved from reference TRBV18 and TRBJ1-2, is NAGVMQNPRHLVRRRGQEARLRCSPMKGHSHVYWYRQLPEEGLKFMVYLQKENIIDESGMPKERFSAEFPKEGPSILRIQQVVRGDSAAYFCASSRGQGSYGYTFGSGTRLTVV.

The V call is TRBV5-6, the J call TRBJ1-1; no clear D. The CDR3 is 15 residues long. The V end lost 0 bases, the J end lost 0 bases, and 9 bases lay between the germline ends. Germline-derived CDR1 and CDR2 are SGHDT and YYEEEE. For the CDR3, the DNA is TGTGCCAGCAGCTTGGAGGTGGAGATGAACACTGAAGCTTTCTTT. This translates into CASSLEVEMNTEAFF.

The gene calls are TRBV3-1 and TRBJ1-1; TRBD1 might be the D (6 bases). Deletions cut 1 base from V and 0 bases from J, with 9 bases between. Looked up from germline, CDR1 is LGHDT and CDR2 is YNNKEL (reference sequence). The CDR3 contains 15 residues. CDR3 in DNA: TGTGCCAGCAGCCAAGGACAGGTTTTGAACACTGAAGCTTTCTTT. This codes for CASSQGQVLNTEAFF. The full variable domain, rest sourced from reference TRBV3-1 and TRBJ1-1, is DTAVSQTPKYLVTQMGNDKSIKCEQNLGHDTMYWYKQDSKKFLKIMFSYNNKELIINETVPNRFSPKSPDKAHLNLHINSLELGDSAVYFCASSQGQVLNTEAFFGQGTRLTVV.

This clonotype was detected only a few times. The DNA of the CDR3 is TGCGCCAGTAGGACCGGGACTAGCGGTAGCACAGATACGCAGTATTTT. The encoded protein is CASRTGTSGSTDTQYF. The V gene is TRBV5-1, the J gene TRBJ2-3, with TRBD2 matching over 11 bases. The CDR3 spans 16 residues. Germline V gene data show CDR1 as SGHRS and CDR2 as YFSETQ. V dropped 8 bases and J dropped 0; count of bases not matched to a gene: 8.

The chain employs TRBV12-3 or TRBV12-4 and TRBJ2-5; 8 nucleotides align to TRBD2. The CDR3 loop spans 14 amino acids. V was pared by 8 bases and J by 5 bases, with 10 bases of the junction left unmatched. This CDR3 is CASGPSGLVETQYF. As DNA, the CDR3 is TGTGCCAGCGGCCCTAGCGGGTTGGTGGAGACCCAGTACTTC.

This clonotype was observed a handful of times. J is TRBJ2-3 and V is TRBV12-3 or TRBV12-4, with 7 bases identical to TRBD2. The CDR3 is made up of 14 amino acids. V dropped 6 bases and J dropped 1; count of bases not matched to a gene: 4. The CDR3 DNA reads TGTGCCAGCAGGCAAGCGGGGCGCACAGATACGCAGTATTTT. Amino acid sequence: CASRQAGRTDTQYF.

This clonotype was picked up a small number of times. The V call is TRBV20-1, the J call TRBJ2-1; D ambiguous. Germline V gene sequence: CDR1 DFQATT, CDR2 SNEGSKA (reference sequence). The CDR3 spans 16 residues. V shed 0 bases and J shed 8 bases, with 20 bases lying between them. The CDR3 sequence: CSARDRVGSLWDEQFF. As DNA, the CDR3 is TGCAGTGCTAGAGATAGAGTCGGTTCCCTCTGGGATGAGCAGTTCTTC.

The CDR3 region is CASSRPPGVAEQFF. CDR3 nucleotides: TGTGCCAGCAGTCGGCCGCCGGGGGTAGCTGAGCAGTTCTTC. The chain has TRBV12-3 or TRBV12-4 and TRBJ2-1, with D maybe TRBD2 (6 bases). The CDR3 length is 14 residues. V was clipped by 5 bases and J by 9 bases, with 17 bases between them.

The rearrangement joins TRBV10-3 to TRBJ1-1; D not resolved. V was pared by 2 bases and J by 7 bases, with 8 bases between. Germline V lookup: CDR1 ENHRY, CDR2 SYGVKD. This CDR3 comprises 12 residues. The chain's CDR3 is CAISEGWDEAFF. Written as DNA, the CDR3 is TGTGCCATCAGTGAGGGGTGGGATGAAGCTTTCTTT.

The J gene is TRBJ1-5, the V gene TRBV12-3 or TRBV12-4; D unresolved. Trimming removed 10 bases from V and 0 bases from J, with 7 bases in between. This CDR3 has 12 residues. The CDR3 spells CAIGVSNQPQHF. The CDR3 bases are TGTGCCATCGGGGTTAGCAATCAGCCCCAGCATTTT.

This clonotype turned up a few times. J is TRBJ2-1 and V is TRBV5-1; D possibly matches TRBD1 or TRBD2 (6 bases each). The CDR3 consists of 15 residues. Germline V gene lookup returns CDR1 SGHRS and CDR2 YFSETQ. V was shortened by 2 bases and J by 6 bases, with 15 bases between the two germline ends. The DNA of the CDR3 is TGCGCCAGCAGCTTCGGGACCGAGGGGGGCAATGAGCAGTTCTTC. Its protein product is CASSFGTEGGNEQFF. Full variable domain (rest looked up from reference TRBV5-1 and TRBJ2-1): KAGVTQTPRYLIKTRGQQVTLSCSPISGHRSVSWYQQTPGQGLQFLFEYFSETQRNKGNFPGRFSGRQFSNSRSEMNVSTLELGDSALYLCASSFGTEGGNEQFFGPGTRLTVL.

The V gene is TRBV10-3, the J gene TRBJ2-7, with D perhaps matching TRBD2 (5 bases). The CDR3 extends over 16 amino acids. In germline, CDR1 is ENHRY, CDR2 SYGVKD. Trimming shortened V by 3 bases and J by 0 bases, and 15 bases separated the two germline ends. CDR3 in amino acids: CAISEPEESSSYEQYF. The CDR3 region has the DNA TGTGCCATCAGTGAACCGGAGGAGTCGAGCTCCTACGAGCAGTACTTC.

The sample holds a few counts of this clonotype. V gene TRBV12-3 or TRBV12-4 combines with J gene TRBJ1-1; tentative D call: TRBD1 (5 bases). This CDR3 has 13 residues. V lost 2 bases to trimming and J lost 9 bases, with 13 bases between them. CDR3 in DNA: TGTGCCAGCAGTTTATCGGGGCAGGGTAAAGCTTTCTTT. Residues: CASSLSGQGKAFF.

This chain uses TRBV28 with TRBJ2-1; TRBD1 matches at 9 bases. Germline CDR1 and CDR2: MDHEN and SYDVKM. This CDR3 has 16 residues. V lost 5 bases, J lost 10 bases, and 15 bases stayed unmatched. The CDR3 reads CASSPPQGALGGEQFF. The CDR3 DNA is TGTGCCAGCAGTCCCCCACAGGGGGCGTTGGGGGGAGAGCAGTTCTTC. The full variable domain, in which reference TRBV28 and TRBJ2-1 provide the parts outside the CDR3, is DVKVTQSSRYLVKRTGEKVFLECVQDMDHENMFWYRQDPGLGLRLIYFSYDVKMKEKGDIPEGYSVSREKKERFSLILESASTNQTSMYLCASSPPQGALGGEQFFGPGTRLTVL.

This clonotype was seen more than once but under ten times. The genes are TRBV7-2 and TRBJ2-6; D may be TRBD2 (5 bases). The CDR3 runs to 17 residues. Trimming removed 0 bases from V and 0 bases from J, with 9 bases in between. The germline V gene encodes CDR1 SGHTA and CDR2 FQGNSA. The CDR3 nucleotides read TGTGCCAGCAGCTTAGCAGCGGCACACTCTGGGGCCAACGTCCTGACTTTC. This codes for CASSLAAAHSGANVLTF.

The chain has TRBV27 and TRBJ2-3, with D unclear. The CDR3 runs to 13 residues. Deletions cut 2 bases from V and 6 bases from J, with 9 bases between. CDR1 and CDR2 from the germline V gene are MNHEY and SMNVEV (reference sequence). CDR3 residues: CASSLMNADTQYF. CDR3 nucleotides: TGTGCCAGCAGTTTAATGAATGCTGATACGCAGTATTTT.

V usage is TRBV5-4 and J usage is TRBJ2-7; the match to TRBD1 covers 7 bases. This CDR3 is 14 amino acids long. Germline values: CDR1 SGHNT, CDR2 YYREEE (reference sequence). The junction had 10 bases not matched to a gene; V was cut back by 4 bases and J by 6 bases. CDR3 sequence reads: CASSPTGQPSEQYF. CDR3 DNA: TGTGCCAGCAGCCCTACGGGACAGCCGAGCGAGCAGTACTTC.

The chain links TRBV20-1 to TRBJ2-7; possibly TRBD1 or TRBD2 for D (5 bases each). Trimming took off 6 bases at V and 7 bases at J, with 19 bases between the two ends. Germline assignment: CDR1 DFQATT and CDR2 SNEGSKA (reference sequence). The CDR3 runs to 13 residues. The CDR3 DNA reads TGCAGTGCCGTGTATGGGTGGGGCGGGGAGCAGTACTTC. Translating it yields CSAVYGWGGEQYF.

This clonotype was detected only a few times. The J gene is TRBJ1-1, the V gene TRBV29-1; tentative D call: TRBD1 (5 bases). Trimming shortened V by 7 bases and J by 0 bases, and 12 bases separated the two germline ends. This CDR3 comprises 13 residues. Germline V CDR1 and CDR2: SQVTM, ANQGSEA. In DNA form, the CDR3 reads TGCAGCGCACGCAAACAGGTGAACACTGAAGCTTTCTTT. Its translation: CSARKQVNTEAFF.

The chain joins TRBV6-1 to TRBJ2-1; TRBD1 or TRBD2 may be the D gene (6 bases each). The germline gives CDR1 MNHNS, CDR2 SASEGT. The length of the CDR3 is 13 residues. V dropped 8 bases and J dropped 7 bases, with 15 bases sitting between them. CDR3 amino acids: CASGGGTHNEQFF. DNA for the CDR3: TGTGCCAGCGGGGGCGGGACTCATAATGAGCAGTTCTTC.

The rearrangement links TRBV7-2 to TRBJ2-1; possible D gene TRBD2, 5 bases. The CDR3 extends over 17 amino acids. V gave up 2 bases and J gave up 2 bases, with 16 bases separating them. CDR1 and CDR2 from the germline V gene are SGHTA and FQGNSA. The CDR3 protein is CASSLSYSAVAYNEQFF. The DNA of the CDR3 is TGTGCCAGCAGCTTATCTTATAGCGCAGTTGCCTACAATGAGCAGTTCTTC.

Only a few counts were recorded for this clonotype. The chain carries TRBV6-5 and TRBJ1-3; 7 bases are a match to TRBD1. The germline CDR1 and CDR2 sequences are MNHEY and SVGAGI. Trimming at V came to 5 bases and at J to 2 bases, leaving 9 bases not matched to a gene. This CDR3 has 16 amino acids. The CDR3 nucleotides read TGTGCCAGCAGTCCATCGCAGGGGGTCGCTGGAAACACCATATATTTT. Residues: CASSPSQGVAGNTIYF.